A selection of T cell receptor beta chains follows, all from one sample in a study of T-cell memory formation after mild COVID-19. TCRdb used MiXCR to reprocess the 5' RACE reads, holding one entry per CDR3 protein. The sample includes 400,000 to 550,000 distinct CDR3 sequences, about 23% of them seen just once. Sequences were obtained from PBMCs or a T cell subset sorted from them (not recorded which). Every receptor here comes from an adult woman who had mild COVID-19 (a few samples of this study predate the infection). Cell type and time point are not known. Each CDR3 is given with its conserved first and last residue. The D gene is left open where the match is weak. Size values are once, few and many counts, or a class for expanded clones, and some rows have none.

d_call,v_call,clone_size,j_call,cdr3_nt,cdr3_aa
NA,TRBV20-1,NA,TRBJ2-3,TGCAGTGCTGTCCACAGGGGAGGCACGCAGTATTTT,CSAVHRGGTQYF
TRBD2,TRBV6-2/TRBV6-3,NA,TRBJ2-7,TGTGCCAGCAGCTTTACTAGCGGGAGGAGGAACGAGCAGTACTTC,CASSFTSGRRNEQYF
NA,TRBV5-1,few,TRBJ2-1,TGCGCCAGCAGCCCTAGCCCTCCACGCAATGAGCAGTTCTTC,CASSPSPPRNEQFF
TRBD1,TRBV5-1,few,TRBJ2-1,TGCGCCAGCAGCTTGGTCCCCGGGACAGGGAACAATGAGCAGTTCTTC,CASSLVPGTGNNEQFF
NA,TRBV7-8,NA,TRBJ1-4,TGTGCCAGCAGCTTTAGTAGGGGGAGGCACGAAAAACTGTTTTTT,CASSFSRGRHEKLFF
TRBD2,TRBV5-4,few,TRBJ2-3,TGTGCCAGTTGGACTAGCGCGACCACAGATACGCAGTATTTT,CASWTSATTDTQYF
TRBD1,TRBV7-9,few,TRBJ2-1,TGTGCCAGCAGCACGGGGACAGGGAACAATGAGCAGTTCTTC,CASSTGTGNNEQFF
NA,TRBV18,few,TRBJ1-1,TGTGCCAGCTCACCACACGGGGTCTTGAACACTGAAGCTTTCTTT,CASSPHGVLNTEAFF
TRBD1,TRBV25-1,few,TRBJ1-5,TGTGCCAGCCAGGACAGGGACTCCAATCAGCCCCAGCATTTT,CASQDRDSNQPQHF
NA,TRBV18,few,TRBJ2-3,TGTGCCAGCTCACCTCAACAGGAGAGCCAGGATACGCAGTATTTT,CASSPQQESQDTQYF
NA,TRBV3-1,NA,TRBJ1-2,TGTGCCAGCAGCCACCAGGGACGGGAGCTTGGCTACACCTTC,CASSHQGRELGYTF
TRBD2,TRBV29-1,NA,TRBJ2-3,TGCAGCGTTGTCGGCGGGGGGGCCGGCACAGATACGCAGTATTTT,CSVVGGGAGTDTQYF